The 27 T cell receptor beta chains listed next were all sequenced from one sample in a study of blood T cell repertoires in COVID-19. This table comes from immunoSEQ multiplex PCR, and its TCRdb copy is limited to in-frame clones, with some not included. The profile shows more than 45,000 clones, roughly 80% of them singletons. The sequencing sample was made of peripheral blood. The receptor set was obtained from a woman aged 60-75 years with acute or convalescent COVID-19.

J is TRBJ2-1 and V is TRBV24-1, with 12 bases aligning to TRBD2. This CDR3 comprises 18 residues. V gave up 3 bases and J gave up 3 bases; unmatched junction bases: 8. Germline V gene lookup returns CDR1 KGHDR and CDR2 SFDVKD. The chain's CDR3 is CATSDPQTSGGYYNEQFF. CDR3 coding DNA: TGTGCCACCAGTGATCCCCAGACTAGCGGGGGCTACTACAATGAGCAGTTCTTC.

V and J are TRBV2 and TRBJ1-3, with 7 bases fitting TRBD1. With V trimmed by 4 bases and J by 4 bases, 7 bases remained unmatched. The CDR3 sequence is 15 residues long. Germline CDR1 is SNHLY and CDR2 is FYNNEI. CDR3 nucleotides: TGTGCCAGCAGTGCGGACAGGTTCACAGGAAACACCATATATTTT. Residues: CASSADRFTGNTIYF.

This clone was detected once. V is TRBV19 and J is TRBJ1-2; no definite D call. Trimming removed 4 bases from V and 4 bases from J, with 10 bases in between. Germline assignment: CDR1 LNHDA and CDR2 SQIVND (reference sequence). The CDR3 length is 13 residues. CDR3 residues: CASSKEGSYGYTF. CDR3 DNA: TGTGCCAGTAGTAAGGAGGGAAGCTATGGCTACACCTTC.

CDR3 protein: CASSVGTSGGRRQYNEQFF. Written as DNA, the CDR3 is TGTGCCAGCAGCGTTGGGACTAGCGGGGGGAGGCGCCAGTACAATGAGCAGTTCTTC. The genes are TRBV7-6 and TRBJ2-1, with TRBD2 matching 15 bases. The CDR3 extends over 19 amino acids. The germline V gene has CDR1 SGHVS and CDR2 FNYEAQ. The V gene end was trimmed by 5 bases and the J gene end by 4 bases; junction bases not matched to a gene: 12.

V is TRBV4-1 and J is TRBJ2-3; 7 bases line up with TRBD2. Germline V gene lookup returns CDR1 MGHRA and CDR2 YSYEKL. This CDR3 is built from 19 residues. The V gene end was trimmed by 0 bases and the J gene end by 0 bases; junction bases not matched to a gene: 12. CDR3 residues: CASSQEPREGRGSTDTQYF. In nucleotides, the CDR3 is TGCGCCAGCAGCCAAGAGCCCAGGGAGGGCAGAGGTAGCACAGATACGCAGTATTTT.

V usage is TRBV6-4 and J usage is TRBJ2-7; D gene uncertain. The germline gives CDR1 MRHNA, CDR2 SNTAGT. This CDR3 spans 15 amino acids. V lost 6 bases to trimming and J lost 2 bases, with 17 bases between them. As DNA, the CDR3 is TGTGCCAGCAGCCACCATAGTGGGCCAGCCTACGAGCAGTACTTC. Its translation is CASSHHSGPAYEQYF.

In the case of this clone: Germline and junction disagree at one end, which may indicate a read error. V gene TRBV7-9 combines with J gene TRBJ2-7; TRBD1 matches at 8 bases. This CDR3 is 16 amino acids long. CDR1 and CDR2 from the germline V gene are SEHNR and FQNEAQ (reference sequence). The CDR3 DNA reads TGTGCCAGCAGCCCTAATACCGGGACAGGTTACTACGAGCATTACTTC. Translating gives CASSPNTGTGYYEHYF.

V is TRBV5-1 and J is TRBJ2-3, with 9 bases aligning to TRBD2. The V segment lost 4 bases and the J segment 6 bases; nucleotides outside the gene matches: 9. The CDR3 is made up of 15 amino acids. From germline, CDR1 is SGHRS and CDR2 YFSETQ. The CDR3 sequence is CASSAAGGRADTQYF. Written as DNA, the CDR3 is TGCGCCAGCAGCGCCGCGGGGGGGCGGGCCGATACGCAGTATTTT.

The rearrangement joins TRBV28 to TRBJ2-7, with TRBD1 identical over 7 bases. CDR1 is MDHEN, CDR2 SYDVKM, per germline. J gave up 3 bases and V 6 bases, and 11 bases lay outside the gene matches. The CDR3 consists of 15 residues. The CDR3 DNA reads as TGTGCCAGCAGCTCCCCGGGACAGCCCCTCTACGAGCAGTACTTC. This sequence encodes CASSSPGQPLYEQYF.

The chain uses TRBV7-3 and TRBJ1-6; 7 bases are shared with TRBD1. This CDR3 region has 13 residues. Germline CDR1 SGHTA, CDR2 FQGTGA. V was clipped by 5 bases and J by 10 bases; unmatched bases: 5. CDR3 residues: CASSTGTASPLHF. The CDR3 nucleotides are TGTGCCAGCAGCACCGGGACAGCCTCACCCCTCCACTTT. Full variable domain (rest looked up from reference TRBV7-3 and TRBJ1-6): GAGVSQTPSNKVTEKGKYVELRCDPISGHTALYWYRQSLGQGPEFLIYFQGTGAADDSGLPNDRFFAVRPEGSVSTLKIQRTERGDSAVYLCASSTGTASPLHFGNGTRLTVT.

Here the CDR3 reads CASSLGGRSDTQYF. DNA of the CDR3: TGTGCCAGCAGCTTAGGTGGCCGATCAGATACGCAGTATTTT. The chain employs TRBV7-3 and TRBJ2-3; no clear D. This CDR3 has 14 amino acids. The V end lost 2 bases, the J end lost 4 bases, and 10 bases lay between the germline ends. From germline, CDR1 is SGHTA and CDR2 FQGTGA.

The V gene is TRBV18, the J gene TRBJ2-5; 7 bases fit TRBD1. V was pared by 4 bases and J by 2 bases, with 7 bases of the junction left unmatched. There are 15 residues in the CDR3. CDR1 and CDR2 (germline): KGHSH, LQKENI. CDR3 protein: CASSLTGVRQETQYF. The CDR3 DNA sequence: TGTGCCAGCTCACTCACAGGGGTGAGGCAAGAGACCCAGTACTTC.

The chain recombines TRBV18 with TRBJ1-3; D ambiguous. CDR3 length equals 15 residues. The V end lost 0 bases, the J end lost 1 base, and 7 bases lay between the germline ends. CDR1 and CDR2 (germline): KGHSH, LQKENI. The CDR3 DNA reads as TGTGCCAGCTCACCACCACCGGGGTCTGGAAACACCATATATTTT. Translation: CASSPPPGSGNTIYF. The complete variable domain, with remaining parts taken from reference TRBV18 and TRBJ1-3, reads NAGVMQNPRHLVRRRGQEARLRCSPMKGHSHVYWYRQLPEEGLKFMVYLQKENIIDESGMPKERFSAEFPKEGPSILRIQQVVRGDSAAYFCASSPPPGSGNTIYFGEGSWLTVV.

The gene calls are TRBV6-5 and TRBJ1-2; TRBD1 matches 7 bases. The CDR3 runs 13 residues. V shed 5 bases and J 7 bases; nucleotides not matched to a gene: 7. Germline CDR1 reads MNHEY; CDR2 reads SVGAGI. CDR3: CASSPRQGGGYTF. As DNA, the CDR3 is TGTGCCAGCAGTCCCCGACAGGGTGGTGGCTACACCTTC.

This sequence joins TRBV6-5 and TRBJ1-2; D not resolved. The CDR3 has 13 residues. With 6 bases removed from V and 1 base from J, the gap between germline ends came to 9 bases. Germline loops: CDR1 MNHEY, CDR2 SVGAGI. The CDR3 region is CASRSDGNYGYTF. CDR3 bases: TGTGCCAGCAGGAGCGACGGTAACTATGGCTACACCTTC.

The rearrangement uses TRBV4-1 and TRBJ2-2, with D hard to call. This CDR3 has 17 amino acids. Trimming pared 5 bases from V and 1 base from J, leaving 17 bases between. CDR1 is MGHRA, CDR2 YSYEKL, per germline. The CDR3 protein is CASSALRRDKNTGELFF. As DNA, the CDR3 is TGCGCCAGCAGCGCACTCCGGCGCGACAAGAACACCGGGGAGCTGTTTTTT.

This clone has just a few counts. V gene TRBV7-9 combines with J gene TRBJ2-1; D gene unclear. Deletions cut 2 bases from V and 7 bases from J, with 12 bases between. CDR1 is SEHNR and CDR2 is FQNEAQ in the germline V gene (reference sequence). The CDR3 totals 14 residues. CDR3 in amino acids: CASSLLGSLNEQFF. The CDR3 region has the DNA TGTGCCAGCAGCTTATTGGGTAGCTTGAATGAGCAGTTCTTC.

The chain carries TRBV3-1 (or the pseudogene TRBV3-2) and TRBJ1-1, with no clear D. The length of the CDR3 is 14 residues. The V end lost 1 base, the J end lost 10 bases, and 16 bases lay between the germline ends. Germline CDR1 reads LGHDT; CDR2 reads YNNKEL (reference sequence). The CDR3 DNA reads TGTGCCAGCAGCCAAGGTAGAACGTACGTCTCAGCTTTCTTT. Translating it yields CASSQGRTYVSAFF.

J is TRBJ2-7 and V is TRBV27; TRBD2 matches at 9 bases. The CDR3 runs to 15 residues. V shed 3 bases and J 3 bases; nucleotides not matched to a gene: 6. Looked up from germline, CDR1 is MNHEY and CDR2 is SMNVEV (reference sequence). In DNA, the CDR3 is TGTGCCAGCAGTTTCGGGGGAGCGGGGGGCTACGAGCAGTACTTC. It translates to CASSFGGAGGYEQYF.

The chain is built from TRBV5-1 and TRBJ2-3; TRBD1 matches 7 bases. Trimming removed 0 bases from V and 0 bases from J; junction bases left unmatched: 1. This CDR3 contains 15 residues. CDR1 is SGHRS and CDR2 is YFSETQ in the germline V gene. For the CDR3, the DNA is TGCGCCAGCAGCTTGGAGGGGGCCAGCACAGATACGCAGTATTTT. It codes for CASSLEGASTDTQYF. The variable domain in full, completed from reference TRBV5-1 and TRBJ2-3, reads KAGVTQTPRYLIKTRGQQVTLSCSPISGHRSVSWYQQTPGQGLQFLFEYFSETQRNKGNFPGRFSGRQFSNSRSEMNVSTLELGDSALYLCASSLEGASTDTQYFGPGTRLTVL.

In its sample, this clone was seen once. The gene calls are TRBV19 and TRBJ1-6, with a weak D call TRBD1 (6 bases). The germline gives CDR1 LNHDA, CDR2 SQIVND (reference sequence). The ends were cut back, 7 bases at V and 0 bases at J, with 13 bases in the middle. The CDR3 is 16 amino acids. CDR3 sequence reads: CASKDEDSSYNSPLHF. As DNA, the CDR3 is TGTGCCAGTAAAGACGAGGACAGCTCCTATAATTCACCCCTCCACTTT.

The chain is built from TRBV20-1 and TRBJ1-5; 8 bases map to TRBD1. V lost 4 bases to trimming and J lost 3 bases; unmatched junction nucleotides: 14. Germline CDR1 is DFQATT and CDR2 is SNEGSKA (reference sequence). This CDR3 region has 17 residues. In nucleotides, the CDR3 is TGCAGTGCTATTGAACAGGGGGTTTACCCCCTCAATCAGCCCCAGCATTTT. Encoded protein: CSAIEQGVYPLNQPQHF.

This clone appeared a few times. The chain joins TRBV9 to TRBJ1-6; 12 bases align to TRBD1. The CDR3 loop spans 15 amino acids. Per the germline V gene, CDR1 is SGDLS and CDR2 is YYNGEE. Unmatched junction bases numbered 4, after V lost 3 bases and J lost 9 bases. The CDR3 is CASSAGTGGISPLHF. In DNA form, the CDR3 reads TGTGCCAGCAGCGCCGGGACAGGGGGCATTTCACCCCTCCACTTT.

V and J are TRBV28 and TRBJ1-5, with TRBD1 as a possible D gene (5 bases). Trimming left V 6 bases short and J 2 bases short, with 11 bases between. Germline V gives CDR1 MDHEN, CDR2 SYDVKM. The CDR3 extends over 14 amino acids. The CDR3 DNA is TGTGCCAGCAGCATTAGGGGTGGCAATCAGCCCCAGCATTTT. Translated, it gives CASSIRGGNQPQHF.

CDR3 region: CASRGELNTGELFF. CDR3 nucleotide sequence: TGTGCCAGCCGCGGGGAGCTCAACACCGGGGAGCTGTTTTTT. This chain connects TRBV7-6 to TRBJ2-2, with D maybe TRBD2 (6 bases). Per germline, CDR1 SGHVS and CDR2 FNYEAQ. V dropped 8 bases and J dropped 2 bases, with 12 bases sitting between them. The CDR3 contains 14 residues.

The CDR3 bases are TGTGCCAGCAGTGAAGTCCTCAATCAGCCCCAGCATTTT. Its translation is CASSEVLNQPQHF. The chain is built from TRBV6-1 and TRBJ1-5; no clear D gene. This CDR3 contains 13 residues. Deletions cut 1 base from V and 3 bases from J, with 4 bases between. Germline CDR1 and CDR2: MNHNS and SASEGT.

The chain is built from TRBV7-6 and TRBJ1-3, with D unresolved. Trimming stripped 1 base from V and 2 bases from J, with 6 bases between. The CDR3 contains 14 residues. Germline-derived CDR1 and CDR2 are SGHVS and FNYEAQ. CDR3: CASSLGGPGNTIYF. CDR3 in DNA: TGTGCCAGCAGCTTAGGCGGGCCTGGAAACACCATATATTTT.